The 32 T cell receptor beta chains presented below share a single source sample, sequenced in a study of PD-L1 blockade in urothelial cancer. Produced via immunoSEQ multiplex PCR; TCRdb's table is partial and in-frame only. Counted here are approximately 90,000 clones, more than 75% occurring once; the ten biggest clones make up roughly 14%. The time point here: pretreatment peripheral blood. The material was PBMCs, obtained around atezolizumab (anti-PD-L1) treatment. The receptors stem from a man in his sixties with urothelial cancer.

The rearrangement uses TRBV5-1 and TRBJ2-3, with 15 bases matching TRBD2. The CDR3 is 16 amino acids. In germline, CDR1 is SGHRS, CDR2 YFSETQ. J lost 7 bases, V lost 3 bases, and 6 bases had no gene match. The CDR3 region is CASSWTSGGGGNTQYF. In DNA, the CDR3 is TGCGCCAGCAGCTGGACTAGCGGGGGGGGAGGTAATACGCAGTATTTT.

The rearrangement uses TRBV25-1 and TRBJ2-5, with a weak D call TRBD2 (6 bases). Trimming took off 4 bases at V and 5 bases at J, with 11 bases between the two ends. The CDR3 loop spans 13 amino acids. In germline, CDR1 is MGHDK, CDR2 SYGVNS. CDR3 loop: CASSAAGRETQYF. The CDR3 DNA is TGTGCCAGCAGTGCCGCGGGGAGGGAGACCCAGTACTTC. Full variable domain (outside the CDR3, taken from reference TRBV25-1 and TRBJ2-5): EADIYQTPRYLVIGTGKKITLECSQTMGHDKMYWYQQDPGMELHLIHYSYGVNSTEKGDLSSESTVSRIRTEHFPLTLESARPSHTSQYLCASSAAGRETQYFGPGTRLLVL.

The CDR3: CAWSVQRTYGTSASLGAKNIQYF. The CDR3 DNA follows: TGTGCCTGGAGTGTACAGCGGACATATGGGACTAGCGCCTCATTGGGGGCCAAAAACATTCAGTACTTC. J is TRBJ2-4 and V is TRBV30; 10 nucleotides line up with TRBD2. Trimming removed 0 bases from V and 1 base from J; junction bases left unmatched: 24. The length of the CDR3 is 23 residues. CDR1 and CDR2 from the germline V gene are GTSNPN and SVGIG (reference sequence).

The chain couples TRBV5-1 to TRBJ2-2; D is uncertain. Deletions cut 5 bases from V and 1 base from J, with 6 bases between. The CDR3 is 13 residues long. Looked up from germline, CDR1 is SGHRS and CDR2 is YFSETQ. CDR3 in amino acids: CASRPVNTGELFF. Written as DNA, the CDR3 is TGCGCCAGCAGGCCAGTGAACACCGGGGAGCTGTTTTTT.

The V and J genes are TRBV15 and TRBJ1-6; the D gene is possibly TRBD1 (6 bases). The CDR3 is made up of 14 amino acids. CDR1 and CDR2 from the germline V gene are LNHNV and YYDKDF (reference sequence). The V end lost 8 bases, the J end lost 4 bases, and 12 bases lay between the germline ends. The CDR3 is CATQSGQYNSPLHF. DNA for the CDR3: TGTGCCACCCAATCGGGACAATATAATTCACCCCTCCACTTT.

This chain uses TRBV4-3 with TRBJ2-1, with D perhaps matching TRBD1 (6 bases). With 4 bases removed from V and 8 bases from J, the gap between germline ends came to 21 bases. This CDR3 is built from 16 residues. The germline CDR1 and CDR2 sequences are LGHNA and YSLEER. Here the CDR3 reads CASSPSRGSRSYEQFF. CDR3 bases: TGCGCCAGCAGCCCCTCGAGGGGGTCGCGGTCCTATGAGCAGTTCTTC.

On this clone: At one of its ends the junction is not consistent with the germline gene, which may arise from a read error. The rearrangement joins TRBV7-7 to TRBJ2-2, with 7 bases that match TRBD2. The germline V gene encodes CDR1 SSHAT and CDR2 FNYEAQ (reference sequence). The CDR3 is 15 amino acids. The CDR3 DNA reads TGTGCTAGCAGCCAGAGTGTGGGAGGGACCGGGGAGCTGTTTTTT. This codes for CASSQSVGGTGELFF.

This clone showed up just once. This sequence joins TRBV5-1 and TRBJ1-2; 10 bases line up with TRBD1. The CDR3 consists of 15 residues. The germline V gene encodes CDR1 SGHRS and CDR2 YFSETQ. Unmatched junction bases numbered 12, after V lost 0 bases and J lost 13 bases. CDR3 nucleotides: TGCGCCAGCAGCTTGGCCGGGTTGTTACGGGACAGGGGCACCTTC. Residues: CASSLAGLLRDRGTF.

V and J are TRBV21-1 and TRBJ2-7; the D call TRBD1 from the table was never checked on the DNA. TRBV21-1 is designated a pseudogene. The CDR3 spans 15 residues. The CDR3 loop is CASSNAGQPSYEQYF. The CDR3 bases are TGTGCCAGCAGCAATGCTGGACAGCCCTCCTACGAGCAGTACTTC.

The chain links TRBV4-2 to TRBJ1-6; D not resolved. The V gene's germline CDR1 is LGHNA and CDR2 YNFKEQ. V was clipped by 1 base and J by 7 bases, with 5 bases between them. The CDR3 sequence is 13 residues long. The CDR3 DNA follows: TGTGCCAGCAGCCAAGGGAGGAATTCACCCCTCCACTTT. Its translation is CASSQGRNSPLHF.

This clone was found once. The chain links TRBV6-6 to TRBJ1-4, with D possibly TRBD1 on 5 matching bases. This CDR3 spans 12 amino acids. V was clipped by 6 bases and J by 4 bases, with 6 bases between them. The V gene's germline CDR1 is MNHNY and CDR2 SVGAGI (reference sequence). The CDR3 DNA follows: TGTGCCAGCAGGGGGCTTAATGAAAAACTGTTTTTT. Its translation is CASRGLNEKLFF.

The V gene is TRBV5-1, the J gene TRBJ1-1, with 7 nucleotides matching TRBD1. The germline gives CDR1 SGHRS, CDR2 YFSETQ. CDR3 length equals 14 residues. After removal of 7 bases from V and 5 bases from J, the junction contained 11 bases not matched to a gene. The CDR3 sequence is CASVLDRAGTEAFF. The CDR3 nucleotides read TGCGCCAGCGTCCTAGACAGGGCGGGGACTGAAGCTTTCTTT. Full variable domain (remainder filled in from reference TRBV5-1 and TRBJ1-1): KAGVTQTPRYLIKTRGQQVTLSCSPISGHRSVSWYQQTPGQGLQFLFEYFSETQRNKGNFPGRFSGRQFSNSRSEMNVSTLELGDSALYLCASVLDRAGTEAFFGQGTRLTVV.

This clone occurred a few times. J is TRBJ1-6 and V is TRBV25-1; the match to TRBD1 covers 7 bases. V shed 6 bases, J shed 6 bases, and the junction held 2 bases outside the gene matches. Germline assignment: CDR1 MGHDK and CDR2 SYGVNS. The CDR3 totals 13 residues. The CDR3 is CASSRDSNSPLHF. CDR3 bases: TGTGCCAGCAGCCGGGACAGTAATTCACCCCTCCACTTT. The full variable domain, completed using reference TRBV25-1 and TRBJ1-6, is EADIYQTPRYLVIGTGKKITLECSQTMGHDKMYWYQQDPGMELHLIHYSYGVNSTEKGDLSSESTVSRIRTEHFPLTLESARPSHTSQYLCASSRDSNSPLHFGNGTRLTVT.

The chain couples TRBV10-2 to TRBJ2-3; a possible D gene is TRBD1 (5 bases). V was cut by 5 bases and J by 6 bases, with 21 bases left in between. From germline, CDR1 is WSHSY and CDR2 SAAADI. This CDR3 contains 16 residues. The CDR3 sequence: CASSTGWGDQVDTQYF. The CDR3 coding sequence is TGCGCCAGCAGTACCGGGTGGGGCGACCAAGTGGATACGCAGTATTTT.

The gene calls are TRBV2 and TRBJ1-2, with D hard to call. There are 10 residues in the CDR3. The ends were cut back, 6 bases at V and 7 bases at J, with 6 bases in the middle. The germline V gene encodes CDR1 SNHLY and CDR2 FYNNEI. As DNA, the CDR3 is TGTGCCAGCAGCTTGAGTGGCTACACCTTC. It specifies CASSLSGYTF.

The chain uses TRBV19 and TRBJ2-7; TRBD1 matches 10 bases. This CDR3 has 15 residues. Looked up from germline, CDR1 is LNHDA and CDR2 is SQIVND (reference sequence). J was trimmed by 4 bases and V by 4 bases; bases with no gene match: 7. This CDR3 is CASSTFRDRGYEQYF. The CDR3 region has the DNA TGTGCCAGTAGTACCTTCCGGGACAGGGGTTACGAGCAGTACTTC.

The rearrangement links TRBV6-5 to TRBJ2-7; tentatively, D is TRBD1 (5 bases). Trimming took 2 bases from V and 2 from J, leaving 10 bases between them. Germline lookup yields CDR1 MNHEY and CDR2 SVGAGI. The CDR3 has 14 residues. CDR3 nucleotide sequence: TGTGCCAGCAGTTACCCTGACAGAGCCTACGAGCAGTACTTC. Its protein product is CASSYPDRAYEQYF.

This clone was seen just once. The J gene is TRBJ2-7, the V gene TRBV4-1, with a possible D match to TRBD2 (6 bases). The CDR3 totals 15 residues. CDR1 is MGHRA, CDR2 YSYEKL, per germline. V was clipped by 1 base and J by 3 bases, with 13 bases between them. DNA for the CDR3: TGCGCCAGCAGCCAAGCGGAGCGGGCCTTCTACGAGCAGTACTTC. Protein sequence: CASSQAERAFYEQYF.

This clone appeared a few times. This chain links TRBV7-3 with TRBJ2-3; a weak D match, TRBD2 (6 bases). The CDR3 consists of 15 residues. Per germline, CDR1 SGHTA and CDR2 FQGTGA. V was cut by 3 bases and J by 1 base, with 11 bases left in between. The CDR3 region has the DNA TGTGCCAGCAGCTTTTTAGGAGGGGGCACAGATACGCAGTATTTT. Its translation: CASSFLGGGTDTQYF.

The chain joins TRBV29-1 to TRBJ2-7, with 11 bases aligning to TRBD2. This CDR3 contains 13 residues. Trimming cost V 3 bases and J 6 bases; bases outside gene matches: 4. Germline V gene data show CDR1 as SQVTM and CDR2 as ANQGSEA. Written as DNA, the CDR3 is TGCAGCGTTGACCGGCTAGCGGGGGGCGAGCAGTACTTC. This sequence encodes CSVDRLAGGEQYF.

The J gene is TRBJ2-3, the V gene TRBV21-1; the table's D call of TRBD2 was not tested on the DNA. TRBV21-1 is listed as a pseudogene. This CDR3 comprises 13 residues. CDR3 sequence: CASTGEGADTQYF. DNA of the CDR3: TGTGCCAGCACCGGGGAGGGGGCAGATACGCAGTATTTT.

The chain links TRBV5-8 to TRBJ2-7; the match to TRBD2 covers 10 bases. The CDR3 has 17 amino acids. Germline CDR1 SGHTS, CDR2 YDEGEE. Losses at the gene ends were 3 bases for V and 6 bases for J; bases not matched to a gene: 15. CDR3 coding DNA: TGTGCCAGCAGCTCAAGTATTATAGCGGGAGGCGTGGGCGAGCAGTACTTC. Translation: CASSSSIIAGGVGEQYF.

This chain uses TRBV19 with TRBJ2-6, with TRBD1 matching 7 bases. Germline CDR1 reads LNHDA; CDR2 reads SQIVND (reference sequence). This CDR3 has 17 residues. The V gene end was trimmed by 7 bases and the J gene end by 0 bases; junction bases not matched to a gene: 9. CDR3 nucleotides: TGTGCCAGTAACACAGGGGCCCTCAGCTCTGGGGCCAACGTCCTGACTTTC. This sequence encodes CASNTGALSSGANVLTF.

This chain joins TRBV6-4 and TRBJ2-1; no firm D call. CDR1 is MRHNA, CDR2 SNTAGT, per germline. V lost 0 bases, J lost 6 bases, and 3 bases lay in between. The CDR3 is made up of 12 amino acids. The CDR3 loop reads CASSDSSNEQFF. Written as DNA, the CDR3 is TGTGCCAGCAGTGACTCTAGCAATGAGCAGTTCTTC.

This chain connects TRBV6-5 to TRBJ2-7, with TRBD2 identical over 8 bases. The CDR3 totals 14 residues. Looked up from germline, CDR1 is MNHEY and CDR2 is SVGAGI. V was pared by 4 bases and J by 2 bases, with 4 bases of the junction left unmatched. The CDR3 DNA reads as TGTGCCAGCAGTTCCACTAGCGGCCCCTACGAGCAGTACTTC. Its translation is CASSSTSGPYEQYF.

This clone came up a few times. CDR3 bases: TGTGCCAGTAGTATAGGGGGGACAGGCCGCCGAGCTTTCTTT. This encodes CASSIGGTGRRAFF. This chain links TRBV19 with TRBJ1-1, with 8 bases fitting TRBD1. The length of the CDR3 is 14 residues. J gave up 10 bases and V 1 base, and 8 bases lay outside the gene matches. The germline V gene has CDR1 LNHDA and CDR2 SQIVND (reference sequence).

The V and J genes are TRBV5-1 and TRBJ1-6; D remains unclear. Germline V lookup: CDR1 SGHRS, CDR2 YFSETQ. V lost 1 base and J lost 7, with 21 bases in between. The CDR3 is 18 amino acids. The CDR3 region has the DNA TGCGCCAGCAGCTTGCATATTGTGGCGGAAGTCGTGAATTCACCCCTCCACTTT. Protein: CASSLHIVAEVVNSPLHF.

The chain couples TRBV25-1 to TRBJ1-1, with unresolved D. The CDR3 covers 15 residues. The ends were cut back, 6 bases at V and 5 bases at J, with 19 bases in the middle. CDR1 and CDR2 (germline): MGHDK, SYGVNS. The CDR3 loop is CASRIPTRDGTEAFF. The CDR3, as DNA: TGTGCCAGCAGAATCCCCACCCGGGATGGGACTGAAGCTTTCTTT.

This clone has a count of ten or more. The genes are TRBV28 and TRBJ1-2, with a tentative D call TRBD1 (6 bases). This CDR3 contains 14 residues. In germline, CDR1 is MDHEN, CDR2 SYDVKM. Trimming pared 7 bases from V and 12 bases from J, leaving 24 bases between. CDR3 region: CASTIPGGAYLHTF. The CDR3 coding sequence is TGTGCCAGCACCATACCGGGGGGGGCTTATCTCCACACCTTC.

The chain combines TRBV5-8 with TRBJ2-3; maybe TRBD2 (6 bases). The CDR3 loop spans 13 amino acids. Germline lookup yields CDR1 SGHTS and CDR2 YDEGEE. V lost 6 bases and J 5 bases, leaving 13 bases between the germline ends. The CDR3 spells CASNWREQDTQYF. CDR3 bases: TGTGCCAGCAACTGGAGGGAGCAAGATACGCAGTATTTT.

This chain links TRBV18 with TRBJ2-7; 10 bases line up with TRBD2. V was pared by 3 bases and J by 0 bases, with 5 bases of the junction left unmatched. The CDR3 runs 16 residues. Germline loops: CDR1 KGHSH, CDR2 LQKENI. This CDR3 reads CASSPKTSGYSYEQYF. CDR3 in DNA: TGTGCCAGCTCACCGAAGACTAGCGGGTACTCCTACGAGCAGTACTTC.

The DNA for the CDR3 is TGTGCCAGCAGTGTGAGGGGGGGCCTCTACGAGCAGTACTTC. Its translation is CASSVRGGLYEQYF. The chain couples TRBV6-1 to TRBJ2-7; possibly TRBD2 for D (7 bases). V gave up 4 bases and J gave up 3 bases, with 13 bases separating them. Germline V gives CDR1 MNHNS, CDR2 SASEGT. This CDR3 is 14 amino acids long.